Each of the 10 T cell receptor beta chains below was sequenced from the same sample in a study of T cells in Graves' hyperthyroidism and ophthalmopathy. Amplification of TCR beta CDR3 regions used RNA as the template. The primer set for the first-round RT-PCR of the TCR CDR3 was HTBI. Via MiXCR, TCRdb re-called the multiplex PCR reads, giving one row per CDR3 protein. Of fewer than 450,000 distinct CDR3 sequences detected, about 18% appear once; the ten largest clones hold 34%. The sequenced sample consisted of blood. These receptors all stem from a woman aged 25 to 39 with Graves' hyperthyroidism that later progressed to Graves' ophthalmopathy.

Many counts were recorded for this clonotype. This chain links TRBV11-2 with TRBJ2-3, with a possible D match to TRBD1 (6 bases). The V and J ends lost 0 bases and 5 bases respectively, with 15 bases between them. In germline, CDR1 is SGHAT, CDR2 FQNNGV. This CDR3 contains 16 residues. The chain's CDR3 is CASSLDRYRVEDTQYF. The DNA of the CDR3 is TGTGCCAGCAGCTTAGATAGGTACAGGGTAGAAGATACGCAGTATTTT.

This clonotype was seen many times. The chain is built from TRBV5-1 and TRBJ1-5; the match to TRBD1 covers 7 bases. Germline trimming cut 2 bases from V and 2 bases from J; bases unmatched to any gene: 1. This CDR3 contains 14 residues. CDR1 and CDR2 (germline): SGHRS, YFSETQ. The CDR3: CASSFQGGNQPQHF. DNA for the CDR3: TGCGCCAGCAGCTTCCAGGGGGGCAATCAGCCCCAGCATTTT. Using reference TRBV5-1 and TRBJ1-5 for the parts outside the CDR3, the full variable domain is KAGVTQTPRYLIKTRGQQVTLSCSPISGHRSVSWYQQTPGQGLQFLFEYFSETQRNKGNFPGRFSGRQFSNSRSEMNVSTLELGDSALYLCASSFQGGNQPQHFGDGTRLSIL.

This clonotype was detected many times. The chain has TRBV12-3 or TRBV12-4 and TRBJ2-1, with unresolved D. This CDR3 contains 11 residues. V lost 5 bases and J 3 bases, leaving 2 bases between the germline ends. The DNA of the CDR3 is TGTGCCAGCAGTGACTACAATGAGCAGTTCTTC. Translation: CASSDYNEQFF.

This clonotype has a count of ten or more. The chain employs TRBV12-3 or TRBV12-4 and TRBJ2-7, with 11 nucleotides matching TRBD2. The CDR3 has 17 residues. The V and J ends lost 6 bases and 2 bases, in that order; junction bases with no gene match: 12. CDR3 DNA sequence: TGTGCCAGCAGCCCTACCTCGGGGGGACTAGCGGCCTACGAGCAGTACTTC. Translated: CASSPTSGGLAAYEQYF.

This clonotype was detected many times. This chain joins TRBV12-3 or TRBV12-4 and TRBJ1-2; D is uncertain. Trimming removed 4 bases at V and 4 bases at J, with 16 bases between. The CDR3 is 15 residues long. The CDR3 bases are TGTGCCAGCAGTTACTCATCGTCCGGGAGCTATGGCTACACCTTC. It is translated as CASSYSSSGSYGYTF.

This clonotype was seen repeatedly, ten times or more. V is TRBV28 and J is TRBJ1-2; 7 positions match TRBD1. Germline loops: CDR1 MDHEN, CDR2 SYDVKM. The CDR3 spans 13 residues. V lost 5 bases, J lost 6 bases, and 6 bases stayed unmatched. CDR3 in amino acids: CASSKQGFDGYTF. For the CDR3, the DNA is TGTGCCAGCAGTAAACAGGGGTTTGATGGCTACACCTTC.

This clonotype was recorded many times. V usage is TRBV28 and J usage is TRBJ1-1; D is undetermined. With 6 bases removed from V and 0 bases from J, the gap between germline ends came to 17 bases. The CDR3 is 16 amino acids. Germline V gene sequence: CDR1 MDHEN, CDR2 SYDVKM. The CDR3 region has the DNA TGTGCCAGCAGCCCCCGACGGGAGGGATTGAACACTGAAGCTTTCTTT. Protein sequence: CASSPRREGLNTEAFF.

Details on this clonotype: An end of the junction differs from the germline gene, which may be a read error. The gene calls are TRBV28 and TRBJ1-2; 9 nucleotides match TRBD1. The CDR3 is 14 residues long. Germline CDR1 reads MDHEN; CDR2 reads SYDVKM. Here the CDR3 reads CAGSLGQGSYGYTF. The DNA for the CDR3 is TGTGCCGGCAGTTTAGGACAGGGGAGCTATGGCTACACCTTC.

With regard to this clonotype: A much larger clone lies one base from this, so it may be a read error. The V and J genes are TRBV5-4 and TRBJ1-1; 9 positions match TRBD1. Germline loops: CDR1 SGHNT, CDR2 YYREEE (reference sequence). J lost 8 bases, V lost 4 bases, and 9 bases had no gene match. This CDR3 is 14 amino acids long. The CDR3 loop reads CASSRDRASDEAFF. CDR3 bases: TGTGCCAGCAGCCGGGACAGGGCTTCCGACGAAGCTTTCTTT.

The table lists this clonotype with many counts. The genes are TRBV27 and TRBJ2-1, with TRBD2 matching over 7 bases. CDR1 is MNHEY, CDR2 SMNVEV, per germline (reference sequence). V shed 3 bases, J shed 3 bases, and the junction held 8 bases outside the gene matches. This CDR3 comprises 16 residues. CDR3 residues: CASSFLPSGGYNEQFF. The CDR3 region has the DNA TGTGCCAGCAGTTTTCTGCCTAGCGGCGGCTACAATGAGCAGTTCTTC.